This T cell receptor beta chain was documented in a study of HIV-infected patients and healthy controls. General study points: Healthy control repertoires had roughly threefold more distinct CDR3s than untreated HIV+ repertoires, and higher Shannon diversity.

Reverse transcription used 450 to 550 ng RNA and constant-region primers for alpha and beta. Separate chain-specific third strand synthesis with multiplexing indices produced the alpha and beta libraries. Second strand DNA was synthesized using a primer at the SP2 site. Two random hexamers, added before amplification and joined, formed each molecule's 12-nucleotide barcode. One entry per CDR3 protein results from TCRdb running MiXCR on the 5' RACE reads. The sample comprises under 6,000 distinct CDR3 sequences, 8.5% to 10% of which are singletons, and around 30% rests with the top ten. The germline gives CDR1 MNHEY, CDR2 SVGAGI. The trim removed 5 bases at V and 4 bases at J, leaving 5 bases unmatched. CDR3 length: 14 amino acids. Follow-up blood was drawn about 14 weeks, roughly three months, after antiretroviral therapy began. All unsorted peripheral T cells were captured because whole blood was used without fractionation. Donors lacked febrile or AIDS-related illness, tumors, and hepatitis B or C coinfection.

The sample holds a few counts of this clonotype. Its specificity is unknown. The source material was blood, sampled during antiretroviral therapy. The chain carries TRBV6-5 and TRBJ1-5; 7 bases align to TRBD1. The receptor comes from an adult with HIV infection. In DNA, the CDR3 is TGTGCCAGCAGTCCTGACAGGGCGAATCAGCCCCAGCATTTT. It is translated as CASSPDRANQPQHF.